Below are 25 T cell receptor beta chains sequenced from a single sample in a study of T cell clones after liver transplantation. Sequencing was performed with immunoSEQ multiplex PCR; in TCRdb, only in-frame clones are kept and a portion is missing. The repertoire holds tens of thousands of clones, with 80% as singletons. The input for sequencing was CD4+ T cells from blood, taken 12 months after liver transplant. The receptors originated from a human patient who received a liver transplant. The T cells may partly be graft donor cells.

This chain connects TRBV18 to TRBJ2-1; 9 positions match TRBD2. Germline V gene data show CDR1 as KGHSH and CDR2 as LQKENI. V dropped 3 bases and J dropped 14; count of bases not matched to a gene: 11. The CDR3 spans 14 residues. CDR3 in DNA: TGTGCCAGCTCACCGCTAGAAGCGGGAGGCCAGGAGTTCTTC. Its translation is CASSPLEAGGQEFF.

V usage is TRBV28 and J usage is TRBJ2-7, with 7 positions matching TRBD1. With 6 bases clipped from V and 9 bases from J, the junction kept 14 bases outside the gene matches. The CDR3 consists of 14 residues. Germline-derived CDR1 and CDR2 are MDHEN and SYDVKM. The CDR3 DNA reads as TGTGCCAGCAGGCCAGGGACAGTACGTAGAGTGCAGTACTTC. It yields the protein CASRPGTVRRVQYF.

CDR3 sequence: CASSSPTGNTIYF. The CDR3 DNA is TGTGCCAGCAGCTCGCCGACGGGAAACACCATATATTTT. The V and J genes are TRBV7-2 and TRBJ1-3; no clear D gene. V lost 4 bases and J lost 4, with 8 bases in between. The CDR3 loop spans 13 amino acids. Germline V CDR1 and CDR2: SGHTA, FQGNSA.

The table lists this clone with a few counts. The sample has other DNA sequences that encode this CDR3 too. V usage is TRBV28 and J usage is TRBJ2-1; D not certain. Germline lookup yields CDR1 MDHEN and CDR2 SYDVKM. This CDR3 spans 12 amino acids. The ends were cut back, 6 bases at V and 4 bases at J, with 7 bases in the middle. The DNA for the CDR3 is TGTGCCAGCAGCCTGTCATACAATGAGCAGTTCTTC. Translated: CASSLSYNEQFF.

A word on this clone: Distinct nucleotide sequences in the sample also encode this CDR3. The chain couples TRBV6-1 to TRBJ2-2, with D possibly matching TRBD1 (6 bases). Trimming cost V 7 bases and J 1 base, with 10 bases left between them. The CDR3 sequence is 14 residues long. Germline values: CDR1 MNHNS, CDR2 SASEGT. The CDR3 sequence is CASILTGNTGELFF. CDR3 nucleotides: TGTGCCAGCATTTTGACAGGGAACACCGGGGAGCTGTTTTTT.

This chain connects TRBV5-6 to TRBJ2-5; TRBD2 matches at 8 bases. Per the germline V gene, CDR1 is SGHDT and CDR2 is YYEEEE. The trim removed 0 bases at V and 5 bases at J, leaving 9 bases unmatched. CDR3 length: 16 residues. CDR3 bases: TGTGCCAGCAGCTTGGTCCCAGCGGGAGCCGGCGAGACCCAGTACTTC. Its translation: CASSLVPAGAGETQYF. Full variable domain (outside the CDR3, taken from reference TRBV5-6 and TRBJ2-5): DAGVTQSPTHLIKTRGQQVTLRCSPKSGHDTVSWYQQALGQGPQFIFQYYEEEERQRGNFPDRFSGHQFPNYSSELNVNALLLGDSALYLCASSLVPAGAGETQYFGPGTRLLVL.

The rearrangement joins TRBV28 to TRBJ1-1; D gene ambiguous. The ends were cut back, 2 bases at V and 4 bases at J, with 5 bases in the middle. The CDR3 loop spans 12 amino acids. In germline, CDR1 is MDHEN, CDR2 SYDVKM. In nucleotides, the CDR3 is TGTGCCAGCAGTTTAAGCAGCACTGAAGCTTTCTTT. Translating gives CASSLSSTEAFF.

The rearrangement joins TRBV27 to TRBJ2-1; D uncertain. The CDR3 is 15 residues long. Trimming took off 5 bases at V and 5 bases at J, with 16 bases between the two ends. Per germline, CDR1 MNHEY and CDR2 SMNVEV (reference sequence). DNA for the CDR3: TGTGCCAGCAGTCGCGGCGGATCAGGAAACAATGAGCAGTTCTTC. It specifies CASSRGGSGNNEQFF.

This clone was found once. The rearrangement joins TRBV27 to TRBJ1-5; possible D gene TRBD1, 5 bases. CDR3 length: 16 residues. Germline assignment: CDR1 MNHEY and CDR2 SMNVEV (reference sequence). Trimming removed 0 bases from V and 3 bases from J, with 12 bases in between. The CDR3 sequence is CASSLSGRRTNQPQHF. The CDR3 DNA is TGTGCCAGCAGTTTATCGGGACGGAGGACCAATCAGCCCCAGCATTTT.

The chain recombines TRBV18 with TRBJ2-5; no clear D gene. Trimming left V 2 bases short and J 5 bases short, with 6 bases between. The CDR3 runs 12 residues. In germline, CDR1 is KGHSH, CDR2 LQKENI. CDR3 bases: TGTGCCAGCTCACCAAGCCGGGAGACCCAGTACTTC. Encoded protein: CASSPSRETQYF.

V and J are TRBV28 and TRBJ2-7; the match to TRBD2 covers 11 bases. Germline V gives CDR1 MDHEN, CDR2 SYDVKM. The CDR3 covers 16 residues. J was trimmed by 4 bases and V by 2 bases; bases with no gene match: 7. The CDR3 region is CASSLVAGGPSYEQYF. The CDR3 DNA sequence: TGTGCCAGCAGTTTAGTAGCGGGAGGGCCCTCGTACGAGCAGTACTTC.

V usage is TRBV19 and J usage is TRBJ1-4, with 12 bases that match TRBD1. Germline V gene sequence: CDR1 LNHDA, CDR2 SQIVND (reference sequence). The ends lost 4 bases at V and 1 base at J; junction bases unmatched: 4. CDR3 length equals 17 residues. This CDR3 is CASSRDRGPGTNEKLFF. The CDR3 DNA is TGTGCCAGTAGTAGGGACAGGGGGCCCGGAACTAATGAAAAACTGTTTTTT.

By share, this clone ranks as medium-sized. The V call is TRBV18, the J call TRBJ2-7; 7 nucleotides match TRBD2. V shed 3 bases and J 7 bases; nucleotides not matched to a gene: 9. The CDR3 extends over 14 amino acids. Germline CDR1 and CDR2: KGHSH and LQKENI. The CDR3 DNA reads TGTGCCAGCTCACCCCCAGGACTAGTAGGGGAGCAGTACTTC. It encodes CASSPPGLVGEQYF.

The chain joins TRBV29-1 to TRBJ1-3, with D possibly being TRBD1 (6 bases). The CDR3 sequence is 13 residues long. The V and J ends lost 6 bases and 0 bases respectively, with 9 bases between them. CDR1 and CDR2 from the germline V gene are SQVTM and ANQGSEA. CDR3 residues: CSVVQGSGNTIYF. CDR3 in DNA: TGCAGCGTAGTACAGGGCTCTGGAAACACCATATATTTT.

The genes are TRBV5-6 and TRBJ2-1, with 14 positions matching TRBD2. CDR3 length equals 16 residues. Germline V CDR1 and CDR2: SGHDT, YYEEEE. V lost 4 bases and J lost 4; bases outside the gene matches: 4. The CDR3: CASSRGLAGAYNEQFF. The CDR3 nucleotides are TGTGCCAGCAGCCGGGGACTAGCGGGAGCTTACAATGAGCAGTTCTTC.

The CDR3 loop reads CASSLNGGPGQPQHF. CDR3 in DNA: TGCGCCAGCAGCTTGAACGGGGGGCCGGGCCAGCCCCAGCATTTT. V is TRBV5-1 and J is TRBJ1-5, with D possibly matching TRBD1 (6 bases). V lost 1 base and J 7 bases, leaving 15 bases between the germline ends. The CDR3 is made up of 15 amino acids. Germline-derived CDR1 and CDR2 are SGHRS and YFSETQ.

The chain recombines TRBV18 with TRBJ2-5; unclear D gene. This CDR3 contains 15 residues. With 3 bases removed from V and 2 bases from J, the gap between germline ends came to 13 bases. Germline loops: CDR1 KGHSH, CDR2 LQKENI. In DNA, the CDR3 is TGTGCCAGCTCACCGCAGGACGTTATACAAGAGACCCAGTACTTC. It translates to CASSPQDVIQETQYF.

The chain recombines TRBV5-8 with TRBJ2-1; TRBD2 is a possible D gene (6 bases). Trimming took 10 bases from V and 4 from J, leaving 21 bases between them. In germline, CDR1 is SGHTS, CDR2 YDEGEE. The CDR3 is 15 residues long. The DNA of the CDR3 is TGTGCCTCCCGTACCGGGACTCTTCCTTACAATGAGCAGTTCTTC. It encodes CASRTGTLPYNEQFF. Filled out from reference TRBV5-8 and TRBJ2-1, the complete variable domain reads EAGVTQSPTHLIKTRGQQATLRCSPISGHTSVYWYQQALGLGLQFLLWYDEGEERNRGNFPPRFSGRQFPNYSSELNVNALELEDSALYLCASRTGTLPYNEQFFGPGTRLTVL.

V usage is TRBV6-1 and J usage is TRBJ2-2; D is unresolved. CDR3 length: 13 amino acids. Per the germline V gene, CDR1 is MNHNS and CDR2 is SASEGT. Trimming cost V 8 bases and J 11 bases, with 18 bases left between them. The CDR3 nucleotides are TGTGCCAGCTCTCGGTGGCCGTTAGTAGAGCTGTTTTTT. Its protein is CASSRWPLVELFF.

The V call is TRBV2, the J call TRBJ2-5; TRBD1 matches 8 bases. Germline CDR1 SNHLY, CDR2 FYNNEI. The CDR3 runs 15 residues. Trimming removed 3 bases from V and 1 base from J; junction bases left unmatched: 4. This CDR3 is CASSDRGQAQETQYF. The CDR3 nucleotides are TGTGCCAGCAGTGATCGGGGACAGGCCCAAGAGACCCAGTACTTC.

The rearrangement uses TRBV27 and TRBJ1-4; TRBD1 is a possible D gene (5 bases). This CDR3 region has 14 residues. CDR1 MNHEY and CDR2 SMNVEV come from the germline V gene (reference sequence). V was cut by 8 bases and J by 7 bases, with 17 bases left in between. CDR3 in amino acids: CASSGARKGEKLFF. In nucleotides, the CDR3 is TGTGCCAGCTCTGGGGCCCGCAAAGGTGAAAAACTGTTTTTT.

The rearrangement uses TRBV10-3 and TRBJ2-7, with a possible D match to TRBD1 (6 bases). Trimming left V 9 bases short and J 5 bases short, with 14 bases between. CDR1 and CDR2 (germline): ENHRY, SYGVKD. The CDR3 has 12 residues. The CDR3: CAIGQSGHEQYF. The CDR3 DNA reads as TGTGCCATAGGACAGAGTGGCCACGAGCAGTACTTC.

The V call is TRBV5-1, the J call TRBJ2-3; 8 nucleotides match TRBD2. Germline CDR1 SGHRS, CDR2 YFSETQ. J was trimmed by 3 bases and V by 5 bases; bases with no gene match: 8. CDR3 length equals 15 residues. CDR3 bases: TGCGCCAGCAGTCAAAGGGGACTAGATACAGATACGCAGTATTTT. Protein: CASSQRGLDTDTQYF.

The chain combines TRBV2 with TRBJ2-2; 7 positions match TRBD1. Germline CDR1 reads SNHLY; CDR2 reads FYNNEI. This CDR3 is 14 amino acids long. The ends lost 10 bases at V and 3 bases at J; junction bases unmatched: 8. CDR3 loop: CATGGQVYTGELFF. CDR3 DNA: TGTGCCACTGGAGGACAGGTCTACACCGGGGAGCTGTTTTTT.

The rearrangement joins TRBV27 to TRBJ2-1; unclear D gene. Between the trimmed V and J ends, which lost 1 base and 5 bases, there was a span of 12 bases. This CDR3 comprises 15 residues. Germline V gene lookup returns CDR1 MNHEY and CDR2 SMNVEV (reference sequence). The CDR3 loop is CASSLFGSRDNEQFF. CDR3 sequence (DNA): TGTGCCAGCAGTTTATTTGGTAGTCGGGACAATGAGCAGTTCTTC.